A single sample gave rise to the 4 T cell receptor beta chains below, sequenced in a study of T cells in Graves' hyperthyroidism and ophthalmopathy. Amplification of TCR beta CDR3 regions was performed using RNA transcripts as template. The HTBI primer set was used in a first-round RT-PCR of the TCR CDR3. TCRdb redid the calling of the multiplex PCR reads with MiXCR, one entry per CDR3 protein. This sample has fewer than 650,000 distinct CDR3 sequences; around 43% occur once, and the top ten carry about 43%. Input material: peripheral blood or thyroid tissue (not recorded which). These receptors originate from an adult woman with Graves' disease, either hyperthyroidism or ophthalmopathy (not recorded which).

This clonotype has ten or more counts. V gene TRBV5-6 combines with J gene TRBJ2-5; D is ambiguous. The CDR3 sequence is 14 residues long. Germline V gene sequence: CDR1 SGHDT, CDR2 YYEEEE. Trimming took 0 bases from V and 5 from J, leaving 11 bases between them. CDR3 coding DNA: TGTGCCAGCAGCTTGGATCTGGAAGGGGAGACCCAGTACTTC. Translated, it gives CASSLDLEGETQYF.

This clonotype appeared a few times. J is TRBJ1-3 and V is TRBV28, with D perhaps matching TRBD1 (6 bases). CDR1 and CDR2 from the germline V gene are MDHEN and SYDVKM. The CDR3 sequence is 14 residues long. Trimming took off 6 bases at V and 2 bases at J, with 11 bases between the two ends. The CDR3 DNA reads as TGTGCCAGCAGGGTACAGGGTACTGGAAACACCATATATTTT. Translating it yields CASRVQGTGNTIYF.

This clonotype was observed a few times. This chain connects TRBV25-1 to TRBJ1-3, with a possible D match to TRBD1 (6 bases). Trimming took off 5 bases at V and 3 bases at J, with 11 bases between the two ends. CDR3 length equals 14 residues. Looked up from germline, CDR1 is MGHDK and CDR2 is SYGVNS. The CDR3 region has the DNA TGTGCCAGCAGTCCGACAGGTCGTGGAAACACCATATATTTT. Its translation: CASSPTGRGNTIYF.

The chain has TRBV7-9 and TRBJ1-6, with D possibly matching TRBD1 (5 bases). Trimming took 1 base from V and 11 from J, leaving 12 bases between them. Germline V gene lookup returns CDR1 SEHNR and CDR2 FQNEAQ (reference sequence). The CDR3 is 14 amino acids. For the CDR3, the DNA is TGTGCCAGCAGCTTAGTCAGGGCATATCCACCCCTCCACTTT. Translation: CASSLVRAYPPLHF.